These 4 T cell receptor beta chains came from one sample sequenced in a study of blood T cell repertoires in COVID-19. Sequenced by immunoSEQ multiplex PCR; TCRdb stores in-frame clones only, minus some. The data hold some 97,000 clones, with 70% to 80% observed a single time. Sequencing input: peripheral blood. These receptor sequences come from a woman aged 70-85 years with acute or convalescent COVID-19.

This chain connects TRBV6-5 to TRBJ2-5; 12 nucleotides agree with TRBD2. Germline CDR1 and CDR2: MNHEY and SVGAGI. After removal of 6 bases from V and 7 bases from J, the junction contained 6 bases not matched to a gene. The CDR3 totals 14 residues. The DNA for the CDR3 is TGTGCCAGCAGCGCACTAGCGGGGGGACGGACCCAGTACTTC. The encoded protein is CASSALAGGRTQYF.

This chain links TRBV7-8 with TRBJ2-1; TRBD2 matches at 7 bases. The CDR3 contains 16 residues. J was trimmed by 3 bases and V by 5 bases; bases with no gene match: 10. Germline assignment: CDR1 SGHVS and CDR2 FQNEAQ. As DNA, the CDR3 is TGTGCCAGCAGCGTCTCTAGCGGCAACTTCTACAATGAGCAGTTCTTC. It codes for CASSVSSGNFYNEQFF. The whole variable domain, filled in from reference TRBV7-8 and TRBJ2-1, reads GAGVSQSPRYKVAKRGQDVALRCDPISGHVSLFWYQQALGQGPEFLTYFQNEAQLDKSGLPSDRFFAERPEGSVSTLKIQRTQQEDSAVYLCASSVSSGNFYNEQFFGPGTRLTVL.

The J gene is TRBJ1-2, the V gene TRBV2, with TRBD1 matching 7 bases. The length of the CDR3 is 12 residues. V was clipped by 5 bases and J by 6 bases; unmatched bases: 3. Germline V gene data show CDR1 as SNHLY and CDR2 as FYNNEI. The CDR3 loop is CASSSQGNGYTF. The CDR3 nucleotides are TGTGCCAGCAGTTCACAGGGGAATGGCTACACCTTC.

This rearrangement joins TRBV7-8 to TRBJ2-1; no reliable D call. Deletions cut 0 bases from V and 5 bases from J, with 8 bases between. From germline, CDR1 is SGHVS and CDR2 FQNEAQ. There are 14 residues in the CDR3. Here the CDR3 reads CASSLAQVDNEQFF. Written as DNA, the CDR3 is TGTGCCAGCAGCTTAGCGCAGGTGGACAATGAGCAGTTCTTC.